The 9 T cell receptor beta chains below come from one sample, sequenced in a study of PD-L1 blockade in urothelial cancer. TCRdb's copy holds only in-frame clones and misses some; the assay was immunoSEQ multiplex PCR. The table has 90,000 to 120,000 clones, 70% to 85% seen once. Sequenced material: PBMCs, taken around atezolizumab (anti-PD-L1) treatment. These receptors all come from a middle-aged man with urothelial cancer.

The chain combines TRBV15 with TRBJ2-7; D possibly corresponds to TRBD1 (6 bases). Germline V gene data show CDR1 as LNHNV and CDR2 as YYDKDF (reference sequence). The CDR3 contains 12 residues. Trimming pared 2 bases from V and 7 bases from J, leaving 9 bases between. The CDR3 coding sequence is TGTGCCACCAGCAGACCTGGACAGGAGCAGTACTTC. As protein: CATSRPGQEQYF.

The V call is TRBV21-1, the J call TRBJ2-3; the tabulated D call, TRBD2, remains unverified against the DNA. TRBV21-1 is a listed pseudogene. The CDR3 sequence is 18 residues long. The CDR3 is CASSKVSRISRGTDTQYF. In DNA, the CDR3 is TGTGCCAGCAGCAAAGTTAGCAGAATTTCTCGCGGCACAGATACGCAGTATTTT.

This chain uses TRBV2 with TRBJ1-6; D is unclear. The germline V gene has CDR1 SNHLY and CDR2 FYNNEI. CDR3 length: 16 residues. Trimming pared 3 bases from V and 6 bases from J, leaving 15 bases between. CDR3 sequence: CASSDTAISSNSPLHF. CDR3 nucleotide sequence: TGTGCCAGCAGTGACACAGCTATTTCGTCTAATTCACCCCTCCACTTT.

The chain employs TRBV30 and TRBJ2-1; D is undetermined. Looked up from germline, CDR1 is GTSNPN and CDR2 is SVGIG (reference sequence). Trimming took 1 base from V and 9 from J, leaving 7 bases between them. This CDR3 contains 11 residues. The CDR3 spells CAWSGRGEQFF. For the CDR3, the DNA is TGTGCCTGGAGTGGACGCGGTGAGCAGTTCTTC. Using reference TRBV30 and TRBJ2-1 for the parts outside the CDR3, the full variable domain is SQTIHQWPATLVQPVGSPLSLECTVEGTSNPNLYWYRQAAGRGLQLLFYSVGIGQISSEVPQNLSASRPQDRQFILSSKKLLLSDSGFYLCAWSGRGEQFFGPGTRLTVL.

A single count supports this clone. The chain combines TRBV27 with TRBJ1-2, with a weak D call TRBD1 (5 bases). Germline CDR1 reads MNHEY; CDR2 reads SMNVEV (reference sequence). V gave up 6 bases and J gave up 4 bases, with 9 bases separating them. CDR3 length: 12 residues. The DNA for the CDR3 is TGTGCCAGCAGCCAGGGACTCTATGGCTACACCTTC. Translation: CASSQGLYGYTF.

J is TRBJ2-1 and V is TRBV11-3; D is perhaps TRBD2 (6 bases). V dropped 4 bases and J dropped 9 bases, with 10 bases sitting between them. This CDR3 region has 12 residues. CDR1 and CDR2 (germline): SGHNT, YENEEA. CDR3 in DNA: TGTGCCAGCAGCTCGCCCGGGGGTGAGCAGTTCTTC. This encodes CASSSPGGEQFF.

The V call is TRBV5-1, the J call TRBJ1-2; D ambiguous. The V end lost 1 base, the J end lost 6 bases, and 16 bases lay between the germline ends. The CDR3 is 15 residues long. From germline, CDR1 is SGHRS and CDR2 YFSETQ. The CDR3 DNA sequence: TGCGCCAGCAGCTTGTCGGCCGACGCCCGGGATGGCTACACCTTC. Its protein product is CASSLSADARDGYTF.

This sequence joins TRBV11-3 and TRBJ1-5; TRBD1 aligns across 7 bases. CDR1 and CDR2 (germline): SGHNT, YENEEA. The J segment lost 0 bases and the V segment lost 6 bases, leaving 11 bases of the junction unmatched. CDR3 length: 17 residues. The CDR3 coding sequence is TGTGCCAGCAGACCAGGGGGTTGGAGATTTAGCAATCAGCCCCAGCATTTT. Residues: CASRPGGWRFSNQPQHF.

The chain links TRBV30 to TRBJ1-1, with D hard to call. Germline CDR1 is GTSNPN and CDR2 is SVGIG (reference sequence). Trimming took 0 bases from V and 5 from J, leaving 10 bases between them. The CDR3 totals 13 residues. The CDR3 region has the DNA TGTGCCTGGAGTGTTGAGAGGCGGACTGAAGCTTTCTTT. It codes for CAWSVERRTEAFF.